These 6 T cell receptor beta chains were all obtained from the same sample, sequenced in a study of T cells in Graves' hyperthyroidism and ophthalmopathy. Amplification of TCR beta CDR3 regions used RNA as the template. When the TCR CDR3 underwent first-round RT-PCR, the HTBI primer set was used. TCRdb re-called the multiplex PCR reads with MiXCR, one entry per CDR3 protein. The sample records 730,000 or so distinct CDR3 sequences, 15% to 20% being singletons. Sequenced: blood. These receptors came from a woman aged 45-60 years with Graves' hyperthyroidism that later progressed to Graves' ophthalmopathy.

This clonotype has a count of ten or more. The chain employs TRBV3-1 and TRBJ1-1; maybe TRBD1 (6 bases). CDR3 length: 16 residues. The V gene's germline CDR1 is LGHDT and CDR2 YNNKEL (reference sequence). The ends were cut back, 1 base at V and 0 bases at J, with 12 bases in the middle. The CDR3 sequence: CASSQAGAQLNTEAFF. The CDR3 region has the DNA TGTGCCAGCAGCCAAGCAGGGGCCCAATTGAACACTGAAGCTTTCTTT.

Ten or more counts support this clonotype. The chain combines TRBV30 with TRBJ2-7; TRBD2 is a possible D gene (5 bases). V was trimmed by 3 bases and J by 0 bases, leaving 9 bases between them. CDR3 length: 13 residues. Per germline, CDR1 GTSNPN and CDR2 SVGIG (reference sequence). CDR3 coding DNA: TGTGCCTGGAGCGGTGGACTCTCCTACGAGCAGTACTTC. Translated: CAWSGGLSYEQYF.

This clonotype was detected ten times or more. This chain uses TRBV10-3 with TRBJ2-2; tentative D call: TRBD2 (7 bases). The CDR3 consists of 15 residues. CDR1 and CDR2 (germline): ENHRY, SYGVKD. V lost 0 bases, J lost 7 bases, and 12 bases lay in between. CDR3 DNA sequence: TGTGCCATCAGTGAGTCGCGGGGGCAAGACGGGGAGCTGTTTTTT. It yields the protein CAISESRGQDGELFF.

The genes are TRBV2 and TRBJ2-2; D possibly corresponds to TRBD1 (6 bases). This CDR3 contains 14 residues. Trimming removed 8 bases from V and 6 bases from J, with 16 bases in between. Germline CDR1 is SNHLY and CDR2 is FYNNEI. The CDR3 DNA reads TGTGCCAGCCTGGTCCAGGGGATCCCCGGGGAGCTGTTTTTT. Amino acid sequence: CASLVQGIPGELFF.

The J gene is TRBJ1-2, the V gene TRBV9; no definite D call. The CDR3 extends over 14 amino acids. The germline V gene encodes CDR1 SGDLS and CDR2 YYNGEE. V gave up 3 bases and J gave up 3 bases, with 12 bases separating them. CDR3 loop: CASSGEGLDYGYTF. CDR3 in DNA: TGTGCCAGCAGCGGGGAAGGACTTGACTATGGCTACACCTTC.

The CDR3 coding sequence is TGTGCCAGCAGCGATGGGGGCGGCGGTCAGCCCCAGCATTTT. This codes for CASSDGGGGQPQHF. The V call is TRBV5-4, the J call TRBJ1-5; weak D call: TRBD1 (6 bases). With 4 bases removed from V and 6 bases from J, the gap between germline ends came to 14 bases. In germline, CDR1 is SGHNT, CDR2 YYREEE (reference sequence). The CDR3 extends over 14 amino acids.